This TCR beta chain was observed in a study of blood T cell repertoires in COVID-19. Study-level background: Specimens from acute and convalescent COVID-19 originated in the United States, Italy and Spain. The cDNA or gDNA used as material had been derived from T cells, B-cell-depleted T cells, or PBMCs.

Seattle participants joined during active infection and were tracked over time. V lost 6 bases, J lost 4 bases, and 15 bases lay in between. Germline CDR1 LNHDA, CDR2 SQIVND (reference sequence). The CDR3 totals 14 residues. Profiling relied on immunoSEQ multiplex PCR, and the TCRdb table lists in-frame clones only, not all of them. The repertoire holds approximately 150,000 clones, with around nine tenths as singletons. The source material was peripheral blood. The origin of this receptor is an elderly woman with COVID-19, enrolled during active disease. The rearrangement uses TRBV19 and TRBJ1-2; tentatively, D is TRBD1 (6 bases). The CDR3 is CASSSDQTGYGYTF. CDR3 coding DNA: TGTGCCAGTAGCTCGGACCAGACAGGCTATGGCTACACCTTC.